The 25 T cell receptor beta chains below were found in one sample sequenced in a study of Ad26.COV2.S vaccination and SARS-CoV-2 variants. TCRdb's copy holds only in-frame clones and misses some; the assay was immunoSEQ multiplex PCR. Altogether about 480,000 clones are present, roughly 87% being singletons, with the ten largest covering around 13%. Treatment specified: some 20 received Ad26.COV2.S at low or high dose, single or two shots; 5 received placebo; per-sample allocation not given. Day 63 after the first injection of vaccine or placebo was the sampling time. The source material was peripheral blood, sampled in a trial of Ad26.COV2.S vaccine versus placebo. All receptors come from a person aged 18-65 years who received the Ad26.COV2.S COVID-19 vaccine or a placebo.

The CDR3 sequence: CASSPPSLGGGLGQPQHF. Written as DNA, the CDR3 is TGTGCCAGTAGTCCTCCATCCTTGGGGGGCGGGCTGGGTCAGCCCCAGCATTTT. The chain recombines TRBV19 with TRBJ1-5; weak D call: TRBD1 (6 bases). The CDR3 extends over 18 amino acids. Germline CDR1 LNHDA, CDR2 SQIVND (reference sequence). With 5 bases removed from V and 6 bases from J, the gap between germline ends came to 26 bases.

The CDR3 nucleotides read TGTGCCAGCAGTGAACAATACTACGAGCAGTACTTC. It specifies CASSEQYYEQYF. The chain combines TRBV2 with TRBJ2-7; D ambiguous. Germline CDR1 is SNHLY and CDR2 is FYNNEI. The CDR3 has 12 amino acids. The V end lost 2 bases, the J end lost 3 bases, and 5 bases lay between the germline ends.

This clone was observed a few times. The chain has TRBV7-9 and TRBJ2-7, with TRBD1 matching over 9 bases. CDR1 is SEHNR and CDR2 is FQNEAQ in the germline V gene (reference sequence). The CDR3 runs 14 residues. The trim removed 4 bases at V and 4 bases at J, leaving 5 bases unmatched. CDR3 DNA sequence: TGTGCCAGCAGCTCCTACAGGGGGCTTTACGAGCAGTACTTC. Translation gives CASSSYRGLYEQYF.

This chain uses TRBV3-1 (or the pseudogene TRBV3-2) with TRBJ2-2; D is undetermined. Germline CDR1 and CDR2: LGHDT and YNNKEL (reference sequence). This CDR3 has 17 amino acids. V lost 4 bases to trimming and J lost 1 base, with 16 bases between them. CDR3 DNA: TGTGCCAGCAGCCCCTTACGGACCGATTTGAACACCGGGGAGCTGTTTTTT. Encoded protein: CASSPLRTDLNTGELFF.

This chain uses TRBV4-3 with TRBJ2-3; 10 bases line up with TRBD1. Germline values: CDR1 LGHNA, CDR2 YSLEER. V was pared by 4 bases and J by 6 bases, with 4 bases of the junction left unmatched. The CDR3 consists of 14 residues. CDR3 loop: CASSLGQGGDTQYF. CDR3 in DNA: TGCGCCAGCAGCCTAGGACAGGGGGGCGATACGCAGTATTTT.

The genes are TRBV15 and TRBJ1-1; no firm D call. The V gene's germline CDR1 is LNHNV and CDR2 YYDKDF (reference sequence). Trimming took 6 bases from V and 5 from J, leaving 13 bases between them. This CDR3 comprises 13 residues. DNA for the CDR3: TGTGCCACCAGTTACGGCAGGAAAACTGAAGCTTTCTTT. This encodes CATSYGRKTEAFF.

This rearrangement joins TRBV29-1 to TRBJ2-1, with D perhaps assigned TRBD1 or TRBD2 (6 bases each). Germline V gene data show CDR1 as SQVTM and CDR2 as ANQGSEA. There are 11 residues in the CDR3. Deletions cut 7 bases from V and 7 bases from J, with 11 bases between. The DNA for the CDR3 is TGCAGCGCGCGGAGGGGGAATGAGCAGTTCTTC. It specifies CSARRGNEQFF.

The V gene is TRBV21-1, the J gene TRBJ1-6. TRBV21-1 is recorded as a pseudogene. The CDR3 is 13 amino acids. CDR3 region: CASSNDSDSPLHF. CDR3 sequence (DNA): TGTGCCAGCAGCAATGACTCGGATTCACCCCTCCACTTT.

In its sample, this clone was seen a few times. The gene calls are TRBV4-2 and TRBJ2-1; 11 bases are shared with TRBD1. Germline-derived CDR1 and CDR2 are LGHNA and YNFKEQ. The CDR3 has 15 amino acids. Trimming at V came to 7 bases and at J to 6 bases, leaving 8 bases not matched to a gene. The CDR3 reads CASNIGGTGGNEQFF. The CDR3 DNA reads TGTGCCAGCAACATTGGGGGGACAGGGGGCAATGAGCAGTTCTTC.

The rearrangement uses TRBV7-2 and TRBJ1-1; a weak D match, TRBD1 (6 bases). Germline V gene lookup returns CDR1 SGHTA and CDR2 FQGNSA. The CDR3 has 15 residues. Trimming removed 1 base from V and 7 bases from J, with 16 bases in between. The CDR3 region has the DNA TGTGCCAGCAGCTTAGTAGTAATGGGGGGCAGTGAAGCTTTCTTT. Protein: CASSLVVMGGSEAFF.

The J gene is TRBJ1-2, the V gene TRBV6-6; D might be TRBD1 (6 bases). The germline CDR1 and CDR2 sequences are MNHNY and SVGAGI (reference sequence). This CDR3 has 14 residues. Trimming shortened V by 4 bases and J by 0 bases, and 9 bases separated the two germline ends. CDR3 amino acids: CASSFRTANYGYTF. The CDR3 region has the DNA TGTGCCAGCAGTTTTAGGACAGCTAACTATGGCTACACCTTC.

This chain joins TRBV9 and TRBJ2-3; 7 bases line up with TRBD2. This CDR3 spans 14 amino acids. Germline values: CDR1 SGDLS, CDR2 YYNGEE. After removal of 1 base from V and 2 bases from J, the junction contained 1 base not matched to a gene. DNA for the CDR3: TGTGCCAGCAGCGTAACTAGCGACACAGATACGCAGTATTTT. Its translation: CASSVTSDTDTQYF.

The gene calls are TRBV28 and TRBJ1-4; no definite D call. Germline V lookup: CDR1 MDHEN, CDR2 SYDVKM. Trimming cost V 2 bases and J 7 bases, with 8 bases left between them. The CDR3 has 13 amino acids. CDR3 in amino acids: CASSLGRREKLFF. The DNA of the CDR3 is TGTGCCAGCAGTTTAGGGAGGCGTGAAAAACTGTTTTTT.

The chain links TRBV19 to TRBJ2-7; D possibly corresponds to TRBD2 (5 bases). V was shortened by 5 bases and J by 2 bases, with 7 bases between the two germline ends. Germline CDR1 reads LNHDA; CDR2 reads SQIVND (reference sequence). CDR3 size: 12 residues. The CDR3 coding sequence is TGTGCCAGTAGTCAGAGGGCCTACGAGCAGTACTTC. This encodes CASSQRAYEQYF.

This chain connects TRBV10-3 to TRBJ2-7, with a possible D match to TRBD1 (5 bases). CDR3 length equals 14 residues. V was clipped by 3 bases and J by 7 bases, with 16 bases between them. Germline CDR1 reads ENHRY; CDR2 reads SYGVKD. The CDR3 here is CAISDLGPPFEQYF. The CDR3 bases are TGTGCCATCAGTGATCTGGGGCCCCCGTTTGAGCAGTACTTC.

The chain combines TRBV21-1 with TRBJ2-3; TRBD2 is taken as the D call from the table, unchecked against the DNA. TRBV21-1 is noted as a pseudogene. This CDR3 is built from 20 residues. This CDR3 reads CASSKAPPRVPAGLTDTQYF. As DNA, the CDR3 is TGTGCCAGCAGCAAAGCCCCCCCCAGGGTACCAGCGGGGCTCACAGATACGCAGTATTTT.

DNA of the CDR3: TGCGCCAGCAGCTTGGACGGGGTGGCTCGGGAGACCCAGTACTTC. It encodes CASSLDGVARETQYF. V is TRBV5-1 and J is TRBJ2-5; possible D gene TRBD2, 5 bases. In germline, CDR1 is SGHRS, CDR2 YFSETQ. V lost 0 bases and J lost 5, with 14 bases in between. The CDR3 spans 15 residues.

This chain uses TRBV10-3 with TRBJ1-5; D is unresolved. This CDR3 region has 13 residues. Trimming shortened V by 0 bases and J by 7 bases, and 7 bases separated the two germline ends. Germline V gene lookup returns CDR1 ENHRY and CDR2 SYGVKD. CDR3 nucleotide sequence: TGTGCCATCAGTGAGTCGTTGTCGCAGCCCCAGCATTTT. It is translated as CAISESLSQPQHF.

V usage is TRBV7-9 and J usage is TRBJ2-3; 10 bases align to TRBD2. Trimming took 5 bases from V and 1 from J; bases not matched to a gene: 0. The CDR3 covers 14 residues. Germline loops: CDR1 SEHNR, CDR2 FQNEAQ (reference sequence). The CDR3 spells CASSGLAGTDTQYF. As DNA, the CDR3 is TGTGCCAGCAGCGGACTAGCGGGCACAGATACGCAGTATTTT.

The rearrangement joins TRBV5-1 to TRBJ1-1; TRBD1 matches 10 bases. CDR1 and CDR2 from the germline V gene are SGHRS and YFSETQ. Unmatched junction bases numbered 6, after V lost 4 bases and J lost 0 bases. This CDR3 region has 16 residues. The CDR3 loop reads CASSLGTGVLNTEAFF. CDR3 nucleotides: TGCGCCAGCAGCCTCGGGACAGGGGTTTTGAACACTGAAGCTTTCTTT.

The J gene is TRBJ2-3, the V gene TRBV25-1, with a weak D call TRBD2 (6 bases). V shed 10 bases and J shed 7 bases, with 18 bases lying between them. The germline V gene encodes CDR1 MGHDK and CDR2 SYGVNS. The CDR3 totals 13 residues. CDR3 amino acids: CATRGSYSYTQYF. The DNA of the CDR3 is TGTGCCACTCGGGGGTCTTATTCTTATACGCAGTATTTT. The entire variable domain, with the rest obtained from reference TRBV25-1 and TRBJ2-3, is as follows: EADIYQTPRYLVIGTGKKITLECSQTMGHDKMYWYQQDPGMELHLIHYSYGVNSTEKGDLSSESTVSRIRTEHFPLTLESARPSHTSQYLCATRGSYSYTQYFGPGTRLTVL.

This chain links TRBV24-1 with TRBJ1-2, with TRBD1 matching 8 bases. CDR1 is KGHDR, CDR2 SFDVKD, per germline. V shed 4 bases, J shed 6 bases, and the junction held 9 bases outside the gene matches. The CDR3 covers 15 residues. CDR3 sequence reads: CATSDPGQGSNGYTF. The CDR3 nucleotides are TGTGCCACCAGTGACCCAGGACAGGGCTCCAATGGCTACACCTTC.

For the CDR3, the DNA is TGTGCCAGCAGTTCAGGCGGGAGGTTAGGTGAGCAGTTCTTC. Protein: CASSSGGRLGEQFF. The rearrangement uses TRBV27 and TRBJ2-1; TRBD2 matches 8 bases. Germline assignment: CDR1 MNHEY and CDR2 SMNVEV (reference sequence). V was pared by 4 bases and J by 9 bases, with 8 bases of the junction left unmatched. The CDR3 is 14 amino acids.

This clone was picked up a small number of times. The V and J genes are TRBV19 and TRBJ1-2, with D perhaps matching TRBD1 (5 bases). The germline gives CDR1 LNHDA, CDR2 SQIVND (reference sequence). The CDR3 sequence is 14 residues long. V was shortened by 6 bases and J by 7 bases, with 18 bases between the two germline ends. The CDR3 region has the DNA TGTGCCAGTAGACAGGACGGATCATGGGGTGGCTACACCTTC. The encoded protein is CASRQDGSWGGYTF.

This clone showed up just once. The rearrangement uses TRBV28 and TRBJ2-3; TRBD2 aligns across 9 bases. V trimming: 6 bases; J trimming: 11 bases; junction bases outside the gene matches: 15. The CDR3 runs 15 residues. Germline CDR1 is MDHEN and CDR2 is SYDVKM. The CDR3 DNA reads as TGTGCCAGCAGCCCCCGTAGCGGGGGACCGATCAAGCAGTATTTT. This sequence encodes CASSPRSGGPIKQYF.